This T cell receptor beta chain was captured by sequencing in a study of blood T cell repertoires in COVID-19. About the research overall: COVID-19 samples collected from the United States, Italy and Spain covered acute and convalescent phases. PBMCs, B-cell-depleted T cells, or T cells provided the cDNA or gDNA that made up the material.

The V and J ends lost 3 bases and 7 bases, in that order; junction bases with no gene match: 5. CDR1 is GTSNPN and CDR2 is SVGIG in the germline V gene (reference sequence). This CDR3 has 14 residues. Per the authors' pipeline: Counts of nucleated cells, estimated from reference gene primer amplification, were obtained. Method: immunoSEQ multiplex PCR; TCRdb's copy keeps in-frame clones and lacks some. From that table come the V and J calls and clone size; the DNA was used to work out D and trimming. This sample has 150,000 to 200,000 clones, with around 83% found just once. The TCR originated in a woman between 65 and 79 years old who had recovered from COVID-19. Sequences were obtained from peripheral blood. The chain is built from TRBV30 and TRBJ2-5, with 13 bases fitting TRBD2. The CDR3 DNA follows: TGTGCCTGGAGACTAGCGGGGGGGCCTGGGACCCAGTACTTC. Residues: CAWRLAGGPGTQYF.